Below are 22 T cell receptor beta chains sequenced from a single sample in a study of shared clonotypes between healthy human individuals. The assay was immunoSEQ multiplex PCR, and TCRdb's table has in-frame clones only and misses some. The table shows 2 million to 2.5 million clones, with almost 96% occurring only once. Sequencing input: naive CD4+ T cells sorted from blood. Subset reported: CD45RA+ positively selected. These receptors were collected from a man aged 18-30 years in good health.

As regards this clone: Additional DNA sequences in this sample encode the identical CDR3. The rearrangement uses TRBV6-5 and TRBJ2-7; the D is unclear. The V and J ends lost 0 bases and 6 bases respectively, with 3 bases between them. CDR1 is MNHEY and CDR2 is SVGAGI in the germline V gene. The CDR3 consists of 11 residues. The CDR3 reads CASSYSGEQYF. The CDR3 coding sequence is TGTGCCAGCAGTTACTCAGGCGAGCAGTACTTC.

The chain is built from TRBV5-1 and TRBJ2-1; 10 nucleotides agree with TRBD2. The CDR3 is made up of 17 amino acids. V trimming: 4 bases; J trimming: 9 bases; junction bases outside the gene matches: 16. Germline assignment: CDR1 SGHRS and CDR2 YFSETQ. The CDR3 region has the DNA TGCGCCAGCAGCCCCGCCAAAACTAGCGGGAAGGAGGGTGAGCAGTTCTTC. Protein sequence: CASSPAKTSGKEGEQFF.

The V and J genes are TRBV27 and TRBJ1-6; the D gene is possibly TRBD1 (5 bases). With 2 bases removed from V and 0 bases from J, the gap between germline ends came to 11 bases. Germline assignment: CDR1 MNHEY and CDR2 SMNVEV (reference sequence). CDR3 length: 17 amino acids. The CDR3 sequence: CASSLRGVYSYNSPLHF. CDR3 DNA: TGTGCCAGCAGTTTAAGAGGGGTTTACTCCTATAATTCACCCCTCCACTTT.

This clone was observed a single time. This chain joins TRBV6-1 and TRBJ1-1; D is undetermined. Germline CDR1 reads MNHNS; CDR2 reads SASEGT. V lost 6 bases to trimming and J lost 0 bases, with 11 bases between them. This CDR3 has 14 residues. For the CDR3, the DNA is TGTGCCAGCAGGCTAGAGGAAATGAACACTGAAGCTTTCTTT. It encodes CASRLEEMNTEAFF.

The chain carries TRBV7-3 and TRBJ1-3; D ambiguous. The CDR3 is 13 residues long. The germline V and J ends were trimmed by 2 bases and 1 base, with 3 bases remaining between them. Germline V lookup: CDR1 SGHTA, CDR2 FQGTGA. Here the CDR3 DNA reads TGTGCCAGCAGCTTACAGTCTGGAAACACCATATATTTT. It codes for CASSLQSGNTIYF. The variable domain in full, completed from reference TRBV7-3 and TRBJ1-3, reads GAGVSQTPSNKVTEKGKYVELRCDPISGHTALYWYRQSLGQGPEFLIYFQGTGAADDSGLPNDRFFAVRPEGSVSTLKIQRTERGDSAVYLCASSLQSGNTIYFGEGSWLTVV.

V and J are TRBV9 and TRBJ2-5, with TRBD1 identical over 7 bases. CDR1 and CDR2 (germline): SGDLS, YYNGEE. V lost 4 bases and J lost 2; bases outside the gene matches: 5. CDR3 size: 14 residues. The CDR3 DNA reads TGTGCCAGCAGCTTCGGACAGGTACAAGAGACCCAGTACTTC. The encoded protein is CASSFGQVQETQYF.

The rearrangement links TRBV2 to TRBJ1-5; D ambiguous. Per germline, CDR1 SNHLY and CDR2 FYNNEI. V was cut by 7 bases and J by 2 bases, with 9 bases left in between. The CDR3 contains 13 residues. CDR3 coding DNA: TGTGCCAGCAAACTCGGCGGCAATCAGCCCCAGCATTTT. It encodes CASKLGGNQPQHF.

The chain links TRBV25-1 to TRBJ1-1; TRBD1 might be the D (6 bases). This CDR3 is 13 amino acids long. The ends were cut back, 7 bases at V and 1 base at J, with 10 bases in the middle. Per the germline V gene, CDR1 is MGHDK and CDR2 is SYGVNS. As DNA, the CDR3 is TGTGCCAGCACTCGGGGGCGGAACACTGAAGCTTTCTTT. Its translation: CASTRGRNTEAFF.

CDR3 sequence reads: CASSQTTNAAVYGYTF. In DNA, the CDR3 is TGTGCCAGCAGCCAGACCACTAACGCAGCGGTGTATGGCTACACCTTC. This chain uses TRBV14 with TRBJ1-2; D is undetermined. Germline values: CDR1 SGHDN, CDR2 FVKESK. This CDR3 contains 16 residues. V was cut by 3 bases and J by 5 bases, with 19 bases left in between.

The chain combines TRBV18 with TRBJ2-2; 7 nucleotides agree with TRBD1. CDR3 length: 15 amino acids. Germline V gene lookup returns CDR1 KGHSH and CDR2 LQKENI. V lost 4 bases to trimming and J lost 4 bases; unmatched junction nucleotides: 6. The CDR3 protein is CASSRGTASTGELFF. CDR3 DNA: TGTGCCAGCTCACGAGGGACAGCCAGCACCGGGGAGCTGTTTTTT.

V usage is TRBV5-1 and J usage is TRBJ2-7, with 9 bases matching TRBD2. Germline CDR1 SGHRS, CDR2 YFSETQ. Germline trimming cut 0 bases from V and 4 bases from J; bases unmatched to any gene: 11. The CDR3 contains 17 residues. As DNA, the CDR3 is TGCGCCAGCAGCTTGGGCGTTAGCGGGAGCAATGGTTACGAGCAGTACTTC. This translates into CASSLGVSGSNGYEQYF.

For this clone: Different DNA sequences within this sample yield the same CDR3. The gene calls are TRBV7-2 and TRBJ2-7; TRBD1 matches at 7 bases. This CDR3 has 15 amino acids. Germline V gene lookup returns CDR1 SGHTA and CDR2 FQGNSA. Losses at the gene ends were 1 base for V and 3 bases for J; bases not matched to a gene: 6. CDR3 in amino acids: CASSLGSGTVYEQYF. CDR3 DNA: TGTGCCAGCAGCTTAGGCTCCGGGACAGTCTACGAGCAGTACTTC.

J is TRBJ2-1 and V is TRBV4-1; possibly TRBD2 for D (6 bases). This CDR3 is 13 amino acids long. Germline CDR1 and CDR2: MGHRA and YSYEKL. V was cut by 3 bases and J by 6 bases, with 9 bases left in between. The CDR3 protein is CASSQPGSNEQFF. The CDR3 region has the DNA TGCGCCAGCAGCCAGCCCGGGAGCAATGAGCAGTTCTTC.

The chain employs TRBV9 and TRBJ2-5, with 16 bases identical to TRBD2. The junction had 14 bases not matched to a gene; V was cut back by 3 bases and J by 0 bases. The length of the CDR3 is 21 residues. CDR1 and CDR2 from the germline V gene are SGDLS and YYNGEE. The CDR3 is CASSERGGGTSGRGNQETQYF. CDR3 bases: TGTGCCAGCAGCGAGAGGGGTGGAGGGACTAGCGGGAGGGGTAACCAAGAGACCCAGTACTTC.

A note on this clone: Other DNA sequences in the same sample also yield this CDR3. In nucleotides, the CDR3 is TGCGCCAGCAGCCTGGGACTAGCGGAATACAATGAGCAGTTCTTC. Protein sequence: CASSLGLAEYNEQFF. The V call is TRBV5-1, the J call TRBJ2-1; 11 bases agree with TRBD2. The CDR3 is made up of 15 amino acids. From germline, CDR1 is SGHRS and CDR2 YFSETQ. After removal of 4 bases from V and 4 bases from J, the junction contained 4 bases not matched to a gene.

The V gene is TRBV4-2, the J gene TRBJ2-5, with D possibly being TRBD1 (6 bases). The CDR3 sequence is 17 residues long. V was clipped by 5 bases and J by 5 bases, with 24 bases between them. CDR1 is LGHNA, CDR2 YNFKEQ, per germline. In DNA form, the CDR3 reads TGTGCCAGCAGCGCCGGCGGCGTGAATCCAAGGGGGGAGACCCAGTACTTC. The encoded protein is CASSAGGVNPRGETQYF.

The gene calls are TRBV4-3 and TRBJ2-1, with 7 bases fitting TRBD2. The CDR3 runs 16 residues. In germline, CDR1 is LGHNA, CDR2 YSLEER. V gave up 1 base and J gave up 10 bases; unmatched junction bases: 13. The DNA of the CDR3 is TGCGCCAGCAGCCAAGCAAGGGCGGGAGTTATGCGGGAGCAGTTCTTC. This gives the protein CASSQARAGVMREQFF.

The J gene is TRBJ2-1, the V gene TRBV7-3, with unresolved D. With 2 bases removed from V and 6 bases from J, the gap between germline ends came to 8 bases. Germline values: CDR1 SGHTA, CDR2 FQGTGA. There are 13 residues in the CDR3. CDR3 amino acids: CASSLYWGNEQFF. CDR3 DNA sequence: TGTGCCAGCAGCTTATATTGGGGCAATGAGCAGTTCTTC.

To note about this clone: The conserved phenylalanine or tryptophan is not found at the CDR3 terminus, so this likely reflects a read error. Because the CDR3's place on the DNA is in doubt, the DNA is left out and the CDR3 is given as listed by TCRdb. The chain links TRBV5-4 to TRBJ1-1; TRBD1, the table's D call, lacks a check against the DNA. Germline V gene sequence: CDR1 SGHNT, CDR2 YYREEE (reference sequence). Inclusive of both ends, the CDR3 amounts to 15 amino acids. CDR3 residues: CASSTSQGAYGALSV.

The chain uses TRBV19 and TRBJ2-5, with 10 bases that match TRBD2. V lost 5 bases to trimming and J lost 4 bases; unmatched junction nucleotides: 7. The germline CDR1 and CDR2 sequences are LNHDA and SQIVND (reference sequence). The CDR3 spans 15 residues. CDR3 coding DNA: TGTGCCAGTAGTGCTAGCGGGAGATTCCCAGAGACCCAGTACTTC. The encoded protein is CASSASGRFPETQYF.

The chain links TRBV27 to TRBJ1-2; 9 bases fit TRBD1. With 2 bases clipped from V and 8 bases from J, the junction kept 12 bases outside the gene matches. CDR3 length: 16 residues. Germline V CDR1 and CDR2: MNHEY, SMNVEV (reference sequence). CDR3 sequence: CASSLHGDRVGAGYTF. The CDR3 DNA sequence: TGTGCCAGCAGTTTACACGGGGACAGGGTAGGGGCAGGCTACACCTTC.

Comment on this clone: Compared with germline, one end of the junction differs, possibly owing to a read error. The chain couples TRBV7-7 to TRBJ1-1; perhaps TRBD1 as D (6 bases). Germline CDR1 SSHAT, CDR2 FNYEAQ (reference sequence). This CDR3 is built from 15 residues. The CDR3 region has the DNA TGTGCTAGCAGCTTAGCCCGGGGGCTGAACACTGAAGCTTTCTTT. It codes for CASSLARGLNTEAFF. Using reference TRBV7-7 and TRBJ1-1 for the parts outside the CDR3, the full variable domain is GAGVSQSPRYKVTKRGQDVTLRCDPISSHATLYWYQQALGQGPEFLTYFNYEAQPDKSGLPSDRFSAERPEGSISTLTIQRTEQRDSAMYRCASSLARGLNTEAFFGQGTRLTVV.